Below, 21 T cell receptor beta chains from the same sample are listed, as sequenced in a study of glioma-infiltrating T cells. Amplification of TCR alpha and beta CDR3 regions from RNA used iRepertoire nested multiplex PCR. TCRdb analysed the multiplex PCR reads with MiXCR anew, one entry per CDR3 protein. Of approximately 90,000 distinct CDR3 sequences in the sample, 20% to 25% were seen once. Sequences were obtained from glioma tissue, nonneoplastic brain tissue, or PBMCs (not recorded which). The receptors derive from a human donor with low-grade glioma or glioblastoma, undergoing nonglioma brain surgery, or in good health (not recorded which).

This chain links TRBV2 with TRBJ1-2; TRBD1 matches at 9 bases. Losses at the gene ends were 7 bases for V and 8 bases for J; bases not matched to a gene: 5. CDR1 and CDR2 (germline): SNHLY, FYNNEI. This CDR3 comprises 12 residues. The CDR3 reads CASTGQGLGYTF. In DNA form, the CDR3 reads TGTGCCAGCACGGGACAGGGCTTGGGCTACACCTTC.

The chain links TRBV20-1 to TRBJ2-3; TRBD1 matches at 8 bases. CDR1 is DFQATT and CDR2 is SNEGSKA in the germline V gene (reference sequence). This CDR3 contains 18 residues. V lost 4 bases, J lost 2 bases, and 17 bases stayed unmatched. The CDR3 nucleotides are TGCAGTGCTAAAGACCTGACCACGACAGGGGCGAACACAGATACGCAGTATTTT. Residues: CSAKDLTTTGANTDTQYF.

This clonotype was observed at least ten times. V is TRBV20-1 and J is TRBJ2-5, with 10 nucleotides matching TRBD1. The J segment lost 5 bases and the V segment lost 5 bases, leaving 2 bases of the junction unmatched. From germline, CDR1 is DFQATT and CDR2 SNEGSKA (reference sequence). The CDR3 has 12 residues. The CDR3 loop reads CSADRGRETQYF. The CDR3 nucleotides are TGCAGTGCTGACAGGGGGCGTGAGACCCAGTACTTC.

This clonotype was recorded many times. CDR3 nucleotide sequence: TGTGCCAGCAGCTTAGGTCCAGGTGAAGCTTTCTTT. This encodes CASSLGPGEAFF. The chain is built from TRBV7-9 and TRBJ1-1, with no clear D. Trimming removed 1 base at V and 7 bases at J, with 7 bases between. Germline loops: CDR1 SEHNR, CDR2 FQNEAQ (reference sequence). The CDR3 is made up of 12 amino acids.

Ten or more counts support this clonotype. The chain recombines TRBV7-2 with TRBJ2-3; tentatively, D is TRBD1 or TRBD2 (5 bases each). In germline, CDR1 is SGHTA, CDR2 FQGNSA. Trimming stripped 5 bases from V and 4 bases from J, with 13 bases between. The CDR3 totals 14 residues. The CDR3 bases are TGTGCCAGCAGCGAGCGGATGGGGGCAGATACGCAGTATTTT. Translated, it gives CASSERMGADTQYF.

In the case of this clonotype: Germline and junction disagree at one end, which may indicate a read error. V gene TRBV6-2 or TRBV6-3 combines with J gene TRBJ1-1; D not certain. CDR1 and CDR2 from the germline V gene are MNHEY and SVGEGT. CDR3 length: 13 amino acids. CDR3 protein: CAGSVSQKGGAFF. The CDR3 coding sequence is TGTGCCGGCAGTGTTTCCCAGAAAGGAGGAGCTTTCTTT.

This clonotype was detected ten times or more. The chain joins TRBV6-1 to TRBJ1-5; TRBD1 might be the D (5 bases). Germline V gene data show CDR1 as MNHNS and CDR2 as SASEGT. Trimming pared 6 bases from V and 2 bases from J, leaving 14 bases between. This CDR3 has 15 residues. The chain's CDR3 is CASRPDSMGNQPQHF. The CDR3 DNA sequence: TGTGCCAGCAGACCCGACAGTATGGGCAATCAGCCCCAGCATTTT.

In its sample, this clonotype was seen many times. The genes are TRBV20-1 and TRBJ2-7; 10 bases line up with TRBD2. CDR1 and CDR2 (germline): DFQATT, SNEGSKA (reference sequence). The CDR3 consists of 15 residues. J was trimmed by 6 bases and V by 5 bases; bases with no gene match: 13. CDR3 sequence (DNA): TGCAGTGCTTCCGATATAGCGGGAGGCCGGGTCGAGCAGTACTTC. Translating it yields CSASDIAGGRVEQYF.

Written as DNA, the CDR3 is TGTGCCAGCAGCTCCGGACTAGCGGGAGTGGTAGATACGCAGTATTTT. This translates into CASSSGLAGVVDTQYF. The rearrangement uses TRBV7-9 and TRBJ2-3; 13 positions agree with TRBD2. The CDR3 totals 16 residues. In germline, CDR1 is SEHNR, CDR2 FQNEAQ (reference sequence). V shed 4 bases and J 5 bases; nucleotides not matched to a gene: 6.

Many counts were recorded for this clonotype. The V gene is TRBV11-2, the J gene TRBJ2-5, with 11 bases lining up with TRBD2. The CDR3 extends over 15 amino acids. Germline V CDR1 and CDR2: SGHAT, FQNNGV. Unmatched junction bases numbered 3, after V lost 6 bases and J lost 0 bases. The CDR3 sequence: CASRPLAGDQETQYF. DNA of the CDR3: TGTGCCAGCAGGCCACTAGCGGGGGACCAAGAGACCCAGTACTTC.

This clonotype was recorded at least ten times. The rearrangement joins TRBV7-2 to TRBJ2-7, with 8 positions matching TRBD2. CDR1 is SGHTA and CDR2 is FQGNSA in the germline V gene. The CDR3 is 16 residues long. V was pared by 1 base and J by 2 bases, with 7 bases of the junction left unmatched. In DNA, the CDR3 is TGTGCCAGCAGCTTAGATTGGAGGACTAGCCCCTACGAGCAGTACTTC. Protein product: CASSLDWRTSPYEQYF.

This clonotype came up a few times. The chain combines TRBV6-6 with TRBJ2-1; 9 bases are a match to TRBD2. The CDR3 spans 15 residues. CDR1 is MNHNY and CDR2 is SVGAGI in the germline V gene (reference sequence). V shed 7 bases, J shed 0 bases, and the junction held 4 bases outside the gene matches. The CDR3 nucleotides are TGTGCCAGCATTAAAGCGGGAGGCTCCTACAATGAGCAGTTCTTC. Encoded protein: CASIKAGGSYNEQFF.

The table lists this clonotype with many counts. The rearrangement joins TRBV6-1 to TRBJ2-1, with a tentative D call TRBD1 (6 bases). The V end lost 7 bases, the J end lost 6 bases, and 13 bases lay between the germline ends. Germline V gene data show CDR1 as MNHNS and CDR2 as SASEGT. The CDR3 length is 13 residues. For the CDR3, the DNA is TGTGCCAGCACCCCCGACAGGACCAATGAGCAGTTCTTC. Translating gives CASTPDRTNEQFF.

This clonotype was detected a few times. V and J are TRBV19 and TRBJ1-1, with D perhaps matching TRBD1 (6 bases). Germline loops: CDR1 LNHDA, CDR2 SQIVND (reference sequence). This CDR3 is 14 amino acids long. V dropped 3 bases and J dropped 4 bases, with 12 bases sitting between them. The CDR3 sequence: CASSMGASSTEAFF. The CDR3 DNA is TGTGCCAGTAGTATGGGGGCATCAAGCACTGAAGCTTTCTTT.

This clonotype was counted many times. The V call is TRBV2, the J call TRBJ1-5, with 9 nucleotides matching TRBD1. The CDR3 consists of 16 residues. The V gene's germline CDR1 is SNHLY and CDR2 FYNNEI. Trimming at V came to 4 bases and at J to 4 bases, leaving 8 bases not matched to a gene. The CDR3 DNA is TGTGCCAGCAGTGGACCCGGGACAGGGAATAATCAGCCCCAGCATTTT. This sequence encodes CASSGPGTGNNQPQHF.

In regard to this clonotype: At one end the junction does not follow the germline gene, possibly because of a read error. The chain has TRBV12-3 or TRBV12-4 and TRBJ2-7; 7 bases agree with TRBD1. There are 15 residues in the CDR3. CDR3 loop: CASSPRTGPSYGQYF. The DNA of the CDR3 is TGTGCCAGCAGTCCCCGGACAGGACCTTCCTACGGGCAGTACTTC.

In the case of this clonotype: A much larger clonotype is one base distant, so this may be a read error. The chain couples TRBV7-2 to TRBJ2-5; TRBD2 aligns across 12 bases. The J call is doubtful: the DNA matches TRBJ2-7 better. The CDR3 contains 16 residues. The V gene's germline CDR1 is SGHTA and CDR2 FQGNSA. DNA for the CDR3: TGTGCCAGCAGCCAGAGCGGACTAGCGGGGAACTACGAGCAGTACTTC. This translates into CASSQSGLAGNYEQYF.

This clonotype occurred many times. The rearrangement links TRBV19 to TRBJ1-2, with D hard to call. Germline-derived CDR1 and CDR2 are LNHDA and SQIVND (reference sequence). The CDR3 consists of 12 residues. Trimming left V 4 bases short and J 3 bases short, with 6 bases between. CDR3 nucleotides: TGTGCCAGTAGTACGTATGACTATGGCTACACCTTC. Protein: CASSTYDYGYTF.

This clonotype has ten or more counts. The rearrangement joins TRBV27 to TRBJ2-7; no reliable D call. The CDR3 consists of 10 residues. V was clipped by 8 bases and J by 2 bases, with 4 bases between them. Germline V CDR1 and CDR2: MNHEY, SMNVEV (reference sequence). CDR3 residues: CASYAYEQYF. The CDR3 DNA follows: TGTGCCAGCTATGCCTACGAGCAGTACTTC.

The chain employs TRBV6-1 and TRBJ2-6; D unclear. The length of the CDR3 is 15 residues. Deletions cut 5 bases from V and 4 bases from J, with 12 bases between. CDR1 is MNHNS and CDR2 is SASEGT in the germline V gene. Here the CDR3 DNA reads TGTGCCAGCAGTTCCCCCGGTAGGGGGGCCAACGTCCTGACTTTC. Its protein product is CASSSPGRGANVLTF.

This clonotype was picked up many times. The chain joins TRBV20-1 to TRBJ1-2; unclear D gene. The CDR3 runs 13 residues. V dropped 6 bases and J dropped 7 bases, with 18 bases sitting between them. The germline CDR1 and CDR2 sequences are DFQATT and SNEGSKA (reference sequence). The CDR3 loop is CSAPGPSGGGYTF. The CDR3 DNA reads TGCAGTGCGCCAGGACCATCGGGTGGTGGCTACACCTTC.